This record looks at one T cell receptor (beta chain) sequence and its context. No antigen is known for it. No base qualities exist here, and no much larger clone lies one base off it. Taken from cysteine to phenylalanine, the CDR3 has 13 residues. The entry retains the CDR3 DNA only, 39 bases that are in frame from base 1. CDR1 and CDR2 (SGHDN, FVKESK) derive from the germline V gene. V drops 0 bases and J drops 6 bases, leaving 6 bases in between. The sample comes from a study of shared clonotypes between healthy human individuals (dated by TCRdb to the early 2020s). General notes on the study: The cohort included three men and a couple of women between 18 and 49 years of age. For each donor, CD4 naive and CD4 memory were each run on three plates, CD8 naive on two plates, and CD8 memory on one plate. To estimate repertoire size and how much clonotypes are shared between individuals, the study performed deep sequencing of blood TCR repertoires from five healthy adults. Libraries were prepared and TCR repertoires were sequenced by different laboratories using diverse techniques, in order to increase sequencing depth and limit assay-specific biases. Leukapheresis yielded between about 0.85 and 10 billion PBMCs per donor.

CD8 naive samples consisted of CD45RO-negative cells that were positively selected for CCR7, yielding a CD45RA+CCR7+ population without TemRA cells. The donors were healthy, HIV-negative adults who had no recently reported acute infections or vaccinations. Every donor was a Caucasian adult living in Nashville, Tennessee, USA. Blood was collected by leukapheresis, and PBMCs were isolated by Ficoll-Histopaque density gradient centrifugation and then cryopreserved in liquid nitrogen vapor phase. Analytical flow cytometry was used to check the purity and quantity of every magnetically sorted T cell population. From each sorted fraction, genomic DNA was isolated and quantified by UV absorbance on a Nanodrop 2000c. General conclusions and limits of the study: Naive subsets generally had larger estimated clonotype richness than memory subsets. Incomplete sequencing was indicated by rarefaction of sorted-subset datasets, despite the large sequencing depth. Pairwise subsampling indicated that sequencing depth was expected to affect the degree of clonotype sharing among donors. Because the study included only a small number of donors, the genetic and exposure-history diversity represented was limited. Only blood was sampled, and tissue TCR repertoires likely differ from those in blood. Compared with non-shared clonotypes, clonotypes shared by all four sorted-subset donors had higher generation probabilities. Sharing across a few donors was observed for around 4.8% of naive CD4, 3.5% of naive CD8, over 2% of memory CD4, and less than 0.45% of memory CD8 clonotypes.

TCR CDR3 regions were amplified from genomic DNA by multiplex PCR using the deep immunoSEQ assay. Extracted genomic DNA from each cell subset was spread evenly across all wells of several immunoSEQ 96-well plates, with each plate serving as a replicate. Each replicate PCR for sorted subsets received about 200 ng genomic DNA, equal to 28,000 or so T cell genomes. Purified libraries were quantified with a Qubit 3.0 fluorometer, sized on a Bioanalyzer 2100, and re-quantified with the KAPA Library Quantification kit. A separate single-read 150-cycle Illumina NextSeq 550 flow cell was used to sequence each immunoSEQ 96-well plate. Regarding the original processing steps: Because the immunoSEQ output held only junctional sequences and lacked quality scores, the filtering could not match the filtering applied to full-length reads. To assign V/J genes and CDR3, sequences were annotated against IMGT germline references using PyIR, a Python wrapper for IgBLAST v1.9. Reads were removed for weak V/J assignments (E-value above 1e-6), missing CDR3, stop codons, out-of-frame junctions, or ambiguous translated residues. A V3J clonotype was defined by an identical inferred V gene, J gene, and CDR3 amino acid sequence. Percentage overlap between repertoires was computed as shared unique clonotypes divided by the size of the smaller repertoire. Repertoire richness was assessed with RTK rarefaction, the Chao1 estimator, and Recon v2.1 estimates of unobserved clonotypes. Generation probabilities were computed with OLGA for all TCRbeta clonotypes obtained by the gDNA method from a handful of donors. TCRdb limited this immuneACCESS table to in-frame rearrangements with V and J called. A share of clones is missing; checked studies link under half to unresolved V genes, and the rest is unexplained. V and J calls and clone size come straight from that table; D and trimming were deduced from the DNA. The sample yields about 2.1 million clones; 90% to 95% were counted once. Jointly, the top ten make up approximately 1.7% of the sample.

This clonotype was sampled from a man younger than 35 in good health. Some clones in this sample may be carry-over from other donors' samples. The sample consisted of naive CD8+ T cells from PBMCs. Sample cell subset or site, as interpreted from the label and publication: CD45RA+CCR7+. The chain links TRBV14 with TRBJ1-5, with the D gene not confidently named. The nucleotide sequence is TGTGCCAGCAGCCAAGATGTTGGTCAGCCCCAGCATTTT. The resulting protein is CASSQDVGQPQHF.